Listed below are T cell receptor beta chains from one sample, sequenced in a study of blood T cell repertoires in COVID-19. Produced via immunoSEQ multiplex PCR; TCRdb's table is partial and in-frame only. Of just under 350,000 clones listed, 83% are singletons. The sample taken for sequencing was peripheral blood. These receptor sequences come from a man aged 30 to 39 with active or convalescent COVID-19. Each CDR3 is given with its conserved first and last residue. A D gene is named only where the DNA matches it firmly. Size is stated for part of the rows, as once, few or many counts, or as a class when the clone is expanded.

clone size	D gene	V gene	J gene	CDR3 protein	CDR3 DNA
NA	NA	TRBV14	TRBJ1-6	CASSPTGYNSPLHF	TGTGCCAGCAGCCCCACAGGTTATAATTCACCCCTCCACTTT
once	TRBD1	TRBV5-5	TRBJ1-4	CASSDPGQGVKKLFF	TGTGCCAGCAGCGACCCGGGACAGGGAGTAAAAAAACTGTTTTTT
NA	NA	TRBV7-3	TRBJ2-3	CASSPWQASLPDTQYF	TGTGCCAGCAGCCCTTGGCAGGCTTCACTTCCAGATACGCAGTATTTT
few	NA	TRBV24-1	TRBJ1-1	CATSDLRGTEAFF	TGTGCCACCAGTGATTTGAGGGGGACAGAAGCTTTCTTT
NA	NA	TRBV24-1	TRBJ2-7	CATAARGTYEQYF	TGTGCCACTGCGGCCCGGGGTACCTACGAGCAGTACTTC
NA	NA	TRBV6-5	TRBJ1-2	CATRSGGGGYTF	TGTGCGACCCGATCGGGAGGGGGAGGCTACACCTTC
NA	TRBD2	TRBV25-1	TRBJ2-1	CASSETERGGGFEQFF	TGTGCCAGCAGTGAAACTGAGCGGGGGGGCGGCTTCGAGCAGTTCTTC
NA	NA	TRBV12-3/TRBV12-4	TRBJ1-4	CASSFSGDEKLFF	TGTGCCAGCAGTTTCTCCGGGGATGAAAAACTGTTTTTT
NA	NA	TRBV6-4	TRBJ2-2	CASSDGQGTGELFF	TGTGCCAGCAGTGACGGGCAGGGGACCGGGGAGCTGTTTTTT
NA	TRBD2	TRBV5-6	TRBJ2-3	CASSWELAGNTDTQYF	TGTGCCAGCAGCTGGGAATTAGCGGGGAACACAGATACGCAGTATTTT
NA	TRBD1	TRBV7-9	TRBJ1-4	CASSDSGTGNEKLFF	TGTGCCAGCAGCGACTCCGGGACAGGGAATGAAAAACTGTTTTTT
NA	NA	TRBV27	TRBJ1-4	CASSRDWGDEKLFF	TGTGCCAGCAGTCGGGACTGGGGAGATGAAAAACTGTTTTTT
NA	TRBD1	TRBV13	TRBJ1-2	CASSLGQGGGYTF	TGTGCCAGCAGCTTGGGACAGGGAGGAGGCTACACCTTC
NA	TRBD2	TRBV6-2/TRBV6-3	TRBJ2-1	CASSQGSGRLRLAEFF	TGTGCCAGCAGCCAAGGCTCGGGACGGTTGAGACTAGCTGAGTTCTTC
NA	NA	TRBV9	TRBJ2-7	CASSVADPSDEQYF	TGTGCCAGCAGCGTAGCGGATCCCAGCGACGAGCAGTACTTC
few	TRBD2	TRBV7-8	TRBJ2-7	CASSFGLDLGSYEQYF	TGTGCCAGCAGCTTCGGACTAGATCTGGGTTCCTACGAGCAGTACTTC
NA	NA	TRBV19	TRBJ1-5	CASRVDSSVQPQHF	TGTGCCAGTAGAGTCGACAGTTCGGTTCAGCCCCAGCATTTT
NA	NA	TRBV25-1	TRBJ1-5	CASSEYTGDSNQPQHF	TGTGCCAGCAGTGAGTATACAGGTGATAGCAATCAGCCCCAGCATTTT
once	TRBD1	TRBV2	TRBJ2-7	CASLGTGPYEQYF	TGTGCCAGCTTGGGGACAGGGCCCTACGAGCAGTACTTC
few	NA	TRBV2	TRBJ2-6	CASLISAGANVLTF	TGTGCCAGCCTAATATCGGCTGGGGCCAACGTCCTGACTTTC
NA	NA	TRBV5-1	TRBJ2-3	CASSSSPTRDFPDTQYF	TGCGCCAGCAGCTCCTCCCCCACCCGGGACTTTCCAGATACGCAGTATTTT
NA	NA	TRBV7-6	TRBJ1-2	CASSPTIGYTF	TGTGCCAGCAGTCCGACTATTGGCTACACCTTC
NA	NA	TRBV10-2	TRBJ2-5	CASRDSNFGNFQETQYF	TGCGCCAGCAGGGACAGCAACTTCGGGAACTTTCAAGAGACCCAGTACTTC
NA	TRBD2	TRBV19	TRBJ2-3	CASKGLASDTQYF	TGTGCCAGTAAGGGACTAGCATCAGATACGCAGTATTTT
NA	TRBD1	TRBV7-2	TRBJ1-2	CASSPGGHYGYTF	TGTGCCAGCAGCCCAGGGGGGCACTATGGCTACACCTTC
NA	NA	TRBV4-2	TRBJ1-5	CASSQDGGSNQPQHF	TGTGCCAGCAGCCAAGACGGCGGTAGCAATCAGCCCCAGCATTTT
few	NA	TRBV4-1	TRBJ1-5	CASSPTGGNQPQHF	TGCGCCAGCAGCCCTACCGGGGGAAACCAGCCCCAGCATTTT
NA	NA	TRBV6-6	TRBJ2-1	CASSFHPGNEQFF	TGTGCCAGCAGTTTCCACCCGGGGAATGAGCAGTTCTTC
few	NA	TRBV7-3	TRBJ1-6	CASSLIGDYNSPLHF	TGTGCCAGCAGCTTAATAGGGGACTATAATTCACCCCTCCACTTT
NA	NA	TRBV5-1	TRBJ2-1	CASSLLQGPYNEQFF	TGCGCCAGCAGCTTGTTGCAGGGCCCTTACAATGAGCAGTTCTTC
NA	TRBD2	TRBV7-2	TRBJ2-7	CASSLASQRGYGYEQYF	TGTGCCAGCAGCTTAGCGTCCCAGCGGGGGTATGGTTACGAGCAGTACTTC
NA	TRBD1	TRBV7-3	TRBJ2-7	CASSLNRGYEQYF	TGTGCCAGCAGCTTAAACAGGGGCTACGAGCAGTACTTC
NA	TRBD1	TRBV19	TRBJ1-5	CASSIPGQDPNSNQPQHF	TGTGCCAGTAGTATTCCGGGACAGGACCCGAATAGCAATCAGCCCCAGCATTTT
NA	NA	TRBV9	TRBJ1-2	CASSGADSFYGYTF	TGTGCCAGCAGCGGGGCGGACAGCTTCTATGGCTACACCTTC
NA	NA	TRBV18	TRBJ1-5	CASSPAGGGNQPQHF	TGTGCCAGCTCACCAGCGGGGGGTGGCAATCAGCCCCAGCATTTT